These T cell receptor beta chains were read from a single sample in a study of T cells in Graves' hyperthyroidism and ophthalmopathy. TCRdb re-called the multiplex PCR reads with MiXCR, one entry per CDR3 protein. The sample consists of 530,000 or so distinct CDR3 sequences, approximately 25% of them appearing once. The specimen sequenced was blood. These receptors all come from a woman in her twenties or thirties with Graves' ophthalmopathy. CDR3s include the opening cysteine and the closing phenylalanine or tryptophan. Each record gives: D gene, V gene, clone size, J gene, CDR3 length, CDR3 DNA, CDR3 protein. The D gene is left open where the match is weak. Clone sizes are given selectively: once, few, many, or a class where the clone is expanded.

>TRBD2|TRBV6-2/TRBV6-3|many|TRBJ2-7|15
TGTGCCAGCAGGATTAGCGGGGGTGCTTCCTACGAGCAGTACTTC
CASRISGGASYEQYF
>-|TRBV4-2|many|TRBJ2-5|14
TGTGCCAGCAGCCAAGGAGTGTACCAAGAGACCCAGTACTTC
CASSQGVYQETQYF
>TRBD1|TRBV27|few|TRBJ2-7|18
TGTGCCGGCGGCGTGCCCGGGACAGGGCGTGGGGGGTCAGGAGAGCAGTACTTC
CAGGVPGTGRGGSGEQYF
>-|TRBV30|-|TRBJ2-7|14
TGTGCCTGGAGTGTTGGGGGCGCGAGCTACGAGCAGTACTTC
CAWSVGGASYEQYF
>-|TRBV7-7|few|TRBJ2-7|13
TGTGCTAGCAGCTTAGCCGAGGGAGTCGAGCAGTACTTC
CASSLAEGVEQYF
>-|TRBV4-1|few|TRBJ1-3|17
TGCGCCAGCAGCCAAGAGGGGGGGGCATACGCTGGAAACACCATATATTTT
CASSQEGGAYAGNTIYF
>TRBD1|TRBV20-1|few|TRBJ1-1|14
TGCAGTGCTAGGGATCAGGGGGCAGGAACTGAAGCTTTCTTT
CSARDQGAGTEAFF
>-|TRBV2|many|TRBJ2-2|14
TGTGCCAGCCGGGACCGAGCGAACACCGGGGAGCTGTTTTTT
CASRDRANTGELFF
>-|TRBV18|few|TRBJ1-1|15
TGTGCCAGCACCGAAGGGTCGGGGATAGTTGATGAAGCTTTCTTT
CASTEGSGIVDEAFF
>-|TRBV18|few|TRBJ1-5|16
TGTGCCAGCTCATCAAACAGCGTTTATAGCAATCAGCCCCAGCATTTT
CASSSNSVYSNQPQHF
>-|TRBV6-1|few|TRBJ2-7|13
TGTGCCAGCTGCCGGGACTTGAACTACGAGCAGTACTTC
CASCRDLNYEQYF
>TRBD2|TRBV20-1|-|TRBJ2-7|15
TGCAGTGCTACCCCCTGGTCTAGCGGCTCCTACGAGCAGTACTTC
CSATPWSSGSYEQYF
>TRBD1|TRBV30|-|TRBJ2-6|16
TGTGCCAGTGGACAGGTCCAGTTGGTGGGGGCCAACGTCCTGACTTTC
CASGQVQLVGANVLTF
>TRBD1|TRBV6-5|many|TRBJ1-2|15
TGTGCCAGCAGTTACTCTCGGGACAGGGGTTATGGCTACACCTTC
CASSYSRDRGYGYTF
>-|TRBV4-1|-|TRBJ2-5|13
TGCGCCAGCAGTCGCTCTGGCGAAGAGACCCAGTACTTC
CASSRSGEETQYF
>TRBD1|TRBV4-2|-|TRBJ2-6|17
TGTGCCAGCAGCACCACAGGGGTTGCCTCTGGGGCCAACGTCCTGACTTTC
CASSTTGVASGANVLTF
>-|TRBV7-3|-|TRBJ2-5|11
TGTGCCAGCCCGGCGGGGGAGACCCAGTACTTC
CASPAGETQYF
>TRBD1|TRBV7-9|-|TRBJ2-4|16
TGTGCCAGCAGCAAACCGACAGGGATGGCCAAAAACATTCAGTACTTC
CASSKPTGMAKNIQYF
>-|TRBV25-1|many|TRBJ1-2|12
TGTGCCAGCAGGGGCTCGGTATCCGGCTACACCTTC
CASRGSVSGYTF
>TRBD2|TRBV6-5|many|TRBJ2-5|13
TGTGCCAGCAGATCGCGGGGGCAAGAGACCCAGTACTTC
CASRSRGQETQYF
>TRBD2|TRBV4-1|many|TRBJ2-2|19
TGCGCCAGCAGCCAAGTTCGGCTAAAAGCGGGGAGGAACACCGGGGAGCTGTTTTTT
CASSQVRLKAGRNTGELFF
>-|TRBV6-1|many|TRBJ1-5|14
TGTGCCAGCAGTGAGTACAGGGACGGGCAGCCCCAGCATTTT
CASSEYRDGQPQHF
>TRBD1|TRBV29-1|many|TRBJ1-2|13
TGCAGCGTTGAAAGGGGGCTTGGCTATGGCTACACCTTC
CSVERGLGYGYTF
>-|TRBV9|many|TRBJ2-2|14
TGTGCCAGCAGCGTAGACGAGGGCACCGGGGAGCTGTTTTTT
CASSVDEGTGELFF
>-|TRBV6-1|-|TRBJ2-7|11
TGTGCCAGCCGCTTGGTGTACGAGCAGTACTTC
CASRLVYEQYF
>-|TRBV7-6|-|TRBJ2-5|14
TGTGCCAGCAGCCGTCACCCGGACAAAGAGACCCAGTACTTC
CASSRHPDKETQYF
>TRBD1|TRBV20-1|-|TRBJ1-3|14
TGCAGTGCCAGTTCCGGGACAGCTGGAAACACCATATATTTT
CSASSGTAGNTIYF
>-|TRBV12-3/TRBV12-4|many|TRBJ1-2|15
TGTGCCAGCAGCACTACTACAGGGTGGGACTATGGCTACACCTTC
CASSTTTGWDYGYTF
>-|TRBV20-1|-|TRBJ1-1|15
TGCAGTGCTAGAGATCCGACAGGCCCGAACACTGAAGCTTTCTTT
CSARDPTGPNTEAFF
>-|TRBV27|-|TRBJ1-5|15
TGTGCCAGCAGTTTATTGGCGGAACCCAATCAGCCCCAGCATTTT
CASSLLAEPNQPQHF
>-|TRBV27|many|TRBJ2-4|16
TGTGCCAGCAGTTTTTCCCCGACGCGGACAGCAAACATTCAGTACTTC
CASSFSPTRTANIQYF
>TRBD2|TRBV2|many|TRBJ2-7|12
TGTGCCAGCACCGGGAGGCTTTTCGAGCAGTACTTC
CASTGRLFEQYF
>-|TRBV19|many|TRBJ1-5|14
TGTGCCAGTAGTATACCCCCAGGGCTTCAGCCCCAGCATTTT
CASSIPPGLQPQHF
>TRBD2|TRBV6-1|few|TRBJ2-7|17
TGTGCCAGCAGTGAAACCTGGGGTAGCGGGGGATTCTACGAGCAGTACTTC
CASSETWGSGGFYEQYF
>TRBD2|TRBV20-1|many|TRBJ2-5|14
TGCAGTGCTAGAGGGACTAGCGTTCAAGAGACCCAGTACTTC
CSARGTSVQETQYF
>-|TRBV6-1|-|TRBJ2-2|16
TGTGCCAGCAGTGATGAGGGGATGATCCACACCGGGGAGCTGTTTTTT
CASSDEGMIHTGELFF
>-|TRBV19|-|TRBJ1-1|14
TGTGCCAGTAGCCAACCGGGCCAGGACACTGAAGCTTTCTTT
CASSQPGQDTEAFF
>TRBD1|TRBV11-2|-|TRBJ1-1|19
TGTGCCAGCAGCCAAAGGTTTCCGGGACAGAGTGACATGAACACTGAAGCTTTCTTT
CASSQRFPGQSDMNTEAFF
>-|TRBV15|many|TRBJ2-7|12
TGTGCCACCAGCCTAGAGGGGAACGAGCAGTACTTC
CATSLEGNEQYF
>TRBD2|TRBV5-6|-|TRBJ2-7|17
TGTGCCAGCAGCAGACCGGGACTAGCCGATAGCTCCTACGAGCAGTACTTC
CASSRPGLADSSYEQYF